This passage covers 3 T cell receptor beta chains from one sample sequenced in a study of low-dose radiotherapy and immunotherapy resistance in tumors. First-strand cDNA relied on TRAV- and TRBV-specific primers spanning alpha and beta chains. With a V-primer adapter and a constant-region primer, TCRs were amplified for 20 to 25 PCR cycles. Via MiXCR, TCRdb re-called the reads, giving one row per CDR3 protein. There are 7,300 or so distinct CDR3 sequences in the sample; about 67% occur only once, and about 8.5% lies in the top ten. These receptors were taken from a human donor with advanced metastatic prostate, ovarian, gallbladder or colorectal cancer (not recorded which). This table probably holds off-target reads from a library built for another chain.

This clonotype ranks as large. The V gene is TRBV2, the J gene TRBJ2-2; 7 bases line up with TRBD2. The CDR3 loop spans 17 amino acids. The trim removed 1 base at V and 0 bases at J, leaving 5 bases unmatched. CDR1 is SNHLY, CDR2 FYNNEI, per germline. The DNA of the CDR3 is TGTGCCAGCAGTGAAGAAGCTAGCGGAGCGAACACCGGGGAGCTGTTTTTT. It encodes CASSEEASGANTGELFF.

CDR3 sequence reads: CATTTASPLHF. CDR3 sequence (DNA): TGTGCCACGACGACAGCTTCACCCCTCCACTTT. The rearrangement joins TRBV28 to TRBJ1-6, with a possible D match to TRBD1 (5 bases). Trimming left V 10 bases short and J 9 bases short, with 10 bases between. Per the germline V gene, CDR1 is MDHEN and CDR2 is SYDVKM. This CDR3 is 11 amino acids long.

This clonotype has just a few counts. The rearrangement uses TRBV5-4 and TRBJ2-5, with 10 nucleotides matching TRBD1. Trimming at V came to 4 bases and at J to 7 bases, leaving 10 bases not matched to a gene. Germline V lookup: CDR1 SGHNT, CDR2 YYREEE (reference sequence). This CDR3 contains 15 residues. Here the CDR3 DNA reads TGTGCCAGCAGCCACTCCGGGACAGGGGTGATGACCCAGTACTTC. It specifies CASSHSGTGVMTQYF.